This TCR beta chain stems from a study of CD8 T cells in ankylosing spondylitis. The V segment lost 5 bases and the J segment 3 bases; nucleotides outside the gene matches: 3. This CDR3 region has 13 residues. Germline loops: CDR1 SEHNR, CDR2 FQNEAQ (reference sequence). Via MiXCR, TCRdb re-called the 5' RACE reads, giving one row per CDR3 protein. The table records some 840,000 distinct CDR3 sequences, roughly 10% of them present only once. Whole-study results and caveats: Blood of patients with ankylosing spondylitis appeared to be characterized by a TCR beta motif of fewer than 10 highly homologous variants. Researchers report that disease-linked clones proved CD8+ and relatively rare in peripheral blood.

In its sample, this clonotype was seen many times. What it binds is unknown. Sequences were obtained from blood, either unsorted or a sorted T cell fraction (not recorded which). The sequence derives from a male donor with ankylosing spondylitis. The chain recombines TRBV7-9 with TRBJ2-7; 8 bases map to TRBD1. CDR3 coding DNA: TGTGCCAGCAGCCTTGACAGGGGCTACGAGCAGTACTTC. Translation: CASSLDRGYEQYF.